One T cell receptor (beta chain) is described in this entry. Methods used by the authors: The assay estimated nucleated cells by amplifying reference gene primers. Here immunoSEQ multiplex PCR was the method, and the copy in TCRdb shows in-frame clones only, minus some. That table supplies the V and J calls and clone size; D and trimming were determined from the DNA. The data hold 130,000 to 150,000 clones, with roughly 84% observed a single time. The sample originates from a study of blood T cell repertoires in COVID-19. Study-wide context: The United States, Italy and Spain were the sources of the acute and convalescent COVID-19 samples.

The CDR3 runs 15 residues. The germline V gene encodes CDR1 ENHRY and CDR2 SYGVKD. V lost 3 bases, J lost 2 bases, and 5 bases stayed unmatched. The source is a human donor in a cohort sampled during active COVID-19. This sequence joins TRBV10-3 and TRBJ2-7, with 9 bases that match TRBD1. Sequenced: peripheral blood. The CDR3 DNA reads TGTGCCATCAGTGACGCGGGACAGGGCACCTACGAGCAGTACGTC. This translates into CAISDAGQGTYEQYV.